The 32 T cell receptor beta chains below come from one sample, sequenced in a study of OX40 agonist ivuxolimab in advanced cancers. Assay: immunoSEQ multiplex PCR; the TCRdb copy retains only in-frame clones and omits some. Seen here are around 20,000 clones, around 82% observed once, and the top ten hold 8% to 10%. Sequencing was performed on CD4+ or CD8+ T cells sorted from blood, taken in a trial of the OX40 agonist ivuxolimab. These receptors came from an adult with an advanced solid tumor such as melanoma, head and neck, liver or kidney cancer.

This rearrangement joins TRBV4-1 to TRBJ2-7, with a possible D match to TRBD1 (6 bases). The CDR3 length is 14 residues. V was shortened by 4 bases and J by 3 bases, with 13 bases between the two germline ends. The germline V gene has CDR1 MGHRA and CDR2 YSYEKL. CDR3 coding DNA: TGCGCCAGCAGCCCCCAGGGCAGGGGCTACGAGCAGTACTTC. Amino acid sequence: CASSPQGRGYEQYF.

The chain recombines TRBV6-5 with TRBJ1-1, with unresolved D. V was shortened by 2 bases and J by 1 base, with 11 bases between the two germline ends. The CDR3 has 15 amino acids. Per the germline V gene, CDR1 is MNHEY and CDR2 is SVGAGI. The CDR3 nucleotides are TGTGCCAGCAGTTACGGTGCACCCACGAACACTGAAGCTTTCTTT. Protein sequence: CASSYGAPTNTEAFF.

This chain joins TRBV10-3 and TRBJ1-2, with D possibly TRBD1 on 5 matching bases. Trimming removed 10 bases from V and 4 bases from J, with 22 bases in between. The germline CDR1 and CDR2 sequences are ENHRY and SYGVKD. The length of the CDR3 is 15 residues. DNA for the CDR3: TGTGCCACCCAGGATACGGGGGAGGGGAGCTATGGCTACACCTTC. It translates to CATQDTGEGSYGYTF.

The chain is built from TRBV5-6 and TRBJ1-3; D is undetermined. The CDR3 spans 13 residues. Trimming took 1 base from V and 4 from J, leaving 6 bases between them. CDR1 and CDR2 from the germline V gene are SGHDT and YYEEEE. This CDR3 reads CASSLIGGNTIYF. The CDR3 DNA follows: TGTGCCAGCAGCTTGATAGGGGGAAACACCATATATTTT.

This clone was detected only once. The V and J genes are TRBV6-1 and TRBJ2-5, with D possibly TRBD1 on 5 matching bases. CDR3 length: 18 residues. The germline CDR1 and CDR2 sequences are MNHNS and SASEGT. The V end lost 2 bases, the J end lost 0 bases, and 19 bases lay between the germline ends. CDR3 region: CASSEKTGDFWYQETQYF. As DNA, the CDR3 is TGTGCCAGCAGTGAAAAAACAGGCGATTTCTGGTACCAAGAGACCCAGTACTTC.

This chain uses TRBV5-1 with TRBJ1-1, with D unclear. Between the trimmed V and J ends, which lost 2 bases and 5 bases, there was a span of 10 bases. Germline CDR1 reads SGHRS; CDR2 reads YFSETQ. This CDR3 is 13 amino acids long. The CDR3 coding sequence is TGCGCCAGCAGCTTTGAGGATTATACTGAAGCTTTCTTT. This sequence encodes CASSFEDYTEAFF.

This chain uses TRBV6-5 with TRBJ1-2; no clear D gene. CDR1 and CDR2 from the germline V gene are MNHEY and SVGAGI. V was shortened by 5 bases and J by 4 bases, with 11 bases between the two germline ends. The CDR3 length is 13 residues. The CDR3 DNA follows: TGTGCCAGCAGTGAAGGGATCGGCTATGGCTACACCTTC. It translates to CASSEGIGYGYTF.

The J gene is TRBJ2-3, the V gene TRBV18; no clear D gene. This CDR3 is built from 15 residues. In germline, CDR1 is KGHSH, CDR2 LQKENI. Trimming took off 1 base at V and 5 bases at J, with 13 bases between the two ends. As DNA, the CDR3 is TGTGCCAGCTCACCACGGGGATCTAGGCTAGATACGCAGTATTTT. It yields the protein CASSPRGSRLDTQYF.

In DNA, the CDR3 is TGTGCCAGCAGTGAAAGGGGTAATCAGCCCCAGCATTTT. Residues: CASSERGNQPQHF. This chain links TRBV25-1 with TRBJ1-5; a possible D gene is TRBD1 (5 bases). The germline V gene has CDR1 MGHDK and CDR2 SYGVNS. V shed 2 bases and J shed 4 bases, with 6 bases lying between them. The CDR3 runs to 13 residues.

The chain couples TRBV5-1 to TRBJ1-2, with D possibly matching TRBD1 (6 bases). V gave up 4 bases and J gave up 4 bases, with 14 bases separating them. Germline lookup yields CDR1 SGHRS and CDR2 YFSETQ. The CDR3 totals 14 residues. In nucleotides, the CDR3 is TGCGCCAGCAGCGACCACCGGGACACCTATGGCTACACCTTC. Residues: CASSDHRDTYGYTF.

The table lists this clone with a count of one. The rearrangement links TRBV7-2 to TRBJ1-1, with D possibly matching TRBD1 (5 bases). V was trimmed by 0 bases and J by 8 bases, leaving 10 bases between them. The CDR3 has 13 amino acids. Germline loops: CDR1 SGHTA, CDR2 FQGNSA. CDR3 coding DNA: TGTGCCAGCAGCTTAGCTGGGGGGAGAGAAGCTTTCTTT. The encoded protein is CASSLAGGREAFF.

V and J are TRBV19 and TRBJ2-3; 11 nucleotides align to TRBD1. The germline CDR1 and CDR2 sequences are LNHDA and SQIVND (reference sequence). The CDR3 is made up of 15 amino acids. V dropped 6 bases and J dropped 2; count of bases not matched to a gene: 4. Written as DNA, the CDR3 is TGTGCCAGTAGGACGGGACAGGGGGTCACAGATACGCAGTATTTT. Its translation is CASRTGQGVTDTQYF.

This chain uses TRBV7-2 with TRBJ2-7; D gene unclear. CDR1 and CDR2 from the germline V gene are SGHTA and FQGNSA. Trimming removed 3 bases at V and 4 bases at J, with 4 bases between. The CDR3 sequence is 11 residues long. The CDR3 protein is CASSFRYEQYF. In DNA form, the CDR3 reads TGTGCCAGCAGCTTTAGATACGAGCAGTACTTC.

The chain has TRBV7-9 and TRBJ2-3; 11 bases match TRBD2. The trim removed 5 bases at V and 2 bases at J, leaving 6 bases unmatched. Looked up from germline, CDR1 is SEHNR and CDR2 is FQNEAQ (reference sequence). The length of the CDR3 is 16 residues. CDR3 coding DNA: TGTGCCAGCAGCAGGGGACTAGCGGCGATCACAGATACGCAGTATTTT. Its translation: CASSRGLAAITDTQYF.

This chain links TRBV6-5 with TRBJ1-5, with D perhaps matching TRBD1 (5 bases). CDR1 and CDR2 from the germline V gene are MNHEY and SVGAGI. The V and J ends lost 7 bases and 5 bases respectively, with 9 bases between them. CDR3 length: 12 residues. CDR3 DNA: TGTGCCAGCAATCAAGGGGATCAGCCCCAGCATTTT. Residues: CASNQGDQPQHF.

This chain links TRBV4-2 with TRBJ2-5, with 8 nucleotides matching TRBD1. The length of the CDR3 is 14 residues. Germline V gene data show CDR1 as LGHNA and CDR2 as YNFKEQ. The ends lost 4 bases at V and 6 bases at J; junction bases unmatched: 7. The CDR3 coding sequence is TGTGCCAGCAGCCCATCACAGGGGGAGAAGACCCAGTACTTC. Protein product: CASSPSQGEKTQYF.

The chain recombines TRBV6-5 with TRBJ2-2, with D tentatively TRBD2 (6 bases). Trimming stripped 10 bases from V and 3 bases from J, with 12 bases between. Germline V gives CDR1 MNHEY, CDR2 SVGAGI. CDR3 length: 13 amino acids. The CDR3: CATRDLYTGELFF. The DNA for the CDR3 is TGTGCCACCCGGGACTTATACACCGGGGAGCTGTTTTTT.

For this clone: This CDR3 fails to terminate in the conserved phenylalanine or tryptophan, so it likely reflects a read error. CDR3 nucleotide sequence: TGTGCCAGCAGCGCTCGGGGTCCTGGGACTGAAGCTTTCCTT. It is translated as CASSARGPGTEAFL. The V and J genes are TRBV14 and TRBJ1-1; D not resolved. V lost 5 bases to trimming and J lost 5 bases, with 15 bases between them. CDR3 length equals 14 residues. Germline V gives CDR1 SGHDN, CDR2 FVKESK.

CDR3 DNA: TGTGCCAGCAGCATCGCCGACCGGGGTACGCAGTATTTT. Protein sequence: CASSIADRGTQYF. The rearrangement links TRBV7-3 to TRBJ2-3; maybe TRBD2 (5 bases). The length of the CDR3 is 13 residues. V was clipped by 5 bases and J by 8 bases, with 14 bases between them. From germline, CDR1 is SGHTA and CDR2 FQGTGA.

V is TRBV6-5 and J is TRBJ1-1; a weak D match, TRBD1 (5 bases). The CDR3 consists of 13 residues. Germline assignment: CDR1 MNHEY and CDR2 SVGAGI. Trimming pared 5 bases from V and 1 base from J, leaving 8 bases between. The CDR3 reads CASSGGWNTEAFF. Here the CDR3 DNA reads TGTGCCAGCAGTGGGGGTTGGAACACTGAAGCTTTCTTT.

The V call is TRBV5-4, the J call TRBJ2-7; 9 bases map to TRBD1. Trimming at V came to 4 bases and at J to 6 bases, leaving 5 bases not matched to a gene. Germline values: CDR1 SGHNT, CDR2 YYREEE (reference sequence). This CDR3 is 13 amino acids long. CDR3 bases: TGTGCCAGCAGCATGGGACAGGGAGGCGAGCAGTACTTC. Translating it yields CASSMGQGGEQYF.

The chain joins TRBV4-3 to TRBJ1-6; D uncertain. The CDR3 runs to 19 residues. Per the germline V gene, CDR1 is LGHNA and CDR2 is YSLEER. Trimming shortened V by 0 bases and J by 0 bases, and 15 bases separated the two germline ends. This CDR3 reads CASSQDWRAPSSYNSPLHF. The CDR3 DNA is TGCGCCAGCAGCCAAGATTGGAGGGCACCGAGCTCCTATAATTCACCCCTCCACTTT.

The chain is built from TRBV29-1 and TRBJ2-7, with 8 bases matching TRBD1. J lost 6 bases, V lost 4 bases, and 8 bases had no gene match. Germline V gene lookup returns CDR1 SQVTM and CDR2 ANQGSEA. The CDR3 runs 13 residues. CDR3 sequence: CSVGQGAPGEQYF. The CDR3 DNA sequence: TGCAGCGTTGGGCAGGGGGCGCCGGGCGAGCAGTACTTC.

V gene TRBV6-1 combines with J gene TRBJ1-1, with 7 bases fitting TRBD1. Trimming cost V 7 bases and J 1 base; bases outside gene matches: 6. This CDR3 spans 14 amino acids. Per germline, CDR1 MNHNS and CDR2 SASEGT. CDR3 loop: CASTEGGSNTEAFF. DNA for the CDR3: TGTGCCAGCACGGAAGGGGGCTCGAACACTGAAGCTTTCTTT.

V and J are TRBV20-1 and TRBJ1-1; maybe TRBD1 (6 bases). The germline V gene has CDR1 DFQATT and CDR2 SNEGSKA (reference sequence). The CDR3 length is 11 residues. V dropped 3 bases and J dropped 14 bases, with 16 bases sitting between them. The CDR3 bases are TGCAGTGCTAGGGTCAGGGGTCAAAGATTCTTT. Its translation: CSARVRGQRFF.

This chain joins TRBV5-1 and TRBJ1-1; 8 bases are shared with TRBD1. J gave up 4 bases and V 3 bases, and 2 bases lay outside the gene matches. Germline assignment: CDR1 SGHRS and CDR2 YFSETQ. The CDR3 extends over 13 amino acids. The CDR3 reads CASSSGQGTEAFF. DNA of the CDR3: TGCGCCAGCAGCTCCGGACAGGGCACTGAAGCTTTCTTT.

The gene calls are TRBV6-5 and TRBJ2-7; a weak D match, TRBD1 (7 bases). V shed 7 bases and J shed 9 bases, with 19 bases lying between them. The CDR3 consists of 13 residues. Per the germline V gene, CDR1 is MNHEY and CDR2 is SVGAGI. This CDR3 is CASTAGGYGAQYF. The CDR3 nucleotides are TGTGCCAGCACCGCAGGGGGGTACGGTGCGCAGTACTTC.

The CDR3 DNA follows: TGTGCCAGCAGTGAGGACCCGGGACAGGGAGGTCAGCCCCAGCATTTT. Translating gives CASSEDPGQGGQPQHF. The chain links TRBV6-1 to TRBJ1-5; 9 bases map to TRBD1. The germline gives CDR1 MNHNS, CDR2 SASEGT. The V gene end was trimmed by 3 bases and the J gene end by 6 bases; junction bases not matched to a gene: 9. CDR3 size: 16 residues.

DNA of the CDR3: TGCGCCAGCAGCGTGGAGGGGATGAAGGGCTACACCTTC. Amino acid sequence: CASSVEGMKGYTF. The rearrangement joins TRBV5-1 to TRBJ1-2; D is possibly TRBD1 (5 bases). V shed 4 bases and J shed 8 bases, with 15 bases lying between them. This CDR3 has 13 amino acids. CDR1 SGHRS and CDR2 YFSETQ come from the germline V gene.

The count of this clone is one. The chain recombines TRBV5-1 with TRBJ2-3, with 9 nucleotides matching TRBD2. The germline CDR1 and CDR2 sequences are SGHRS and YFSETQ. The CDR3 has 16 amino acids. J gave up 4 bases and V 0 bases, and 6 bases lay outside the gene matches. CDR3 protein: CASSLVLAGNADTQYF. The CDR3, as DNA: TGCGCCAGCAGCTTGGTCCTAGCGGGGAATGCAGATACGCAGTATTTT.

The J gene is TRBJ1-4, the V gene TRBV28; TRBD1 matches at 10 bases. CDR3 length: 14 residues. Trimming removed 6 bases from V and 7 bases from J; junction bases left unmatched: 5. CDR1 is MDHEN, CDR2 SYDVKM, per germline. CDR3 DNA: TGTGCCAGCAGGACCGGGACAGGGGTTGAAAAACTGTTTTTT. Protein sequence: CASRTGTGVEKLFF.

V and J are TRBV18 and TRBJ1-6; D is uncertain. Germline loops: CDR1 KGHSH, CDR2 LQKENI. Deletions cut 4 bases from V and 8 bases from J, with 18 bases between. The CDR3 extends over 16 amino acids. CDR3 loop: CASSHFLTTRDSPLHF. In DNA, the CDR3 is TGTGCCAGCTCACATTTCTTAACGACGAGGGATTCACCCCTCCACTTT.